This TCR beta chain came from a study of T-cell reconstitution after alpha-beta-depleted transplantation in children. With regard to this clonotype: The target antigen is unknown.

The study's findings and limits: It was reported that alpha-beta T cells came from several hundred expanded graft clones (about two months after transplant). Hyperexpanded clones declined; after one year, newly produced T cells mostly supplied diversity.

Unique molecular identifiers tagged the TCRbeta library. TCRdb analysed the PCR reads with MiXCR anew, one entry per CDR3 protein. The table includes fewer than 35,000 distinct CDR3 sequences, 15% to 20% detected once. Germline V gene sequence: CDR1 SGHRS, CDR2 YFSETQ. This CDR3 region has 15 residues. The V gene end was trimmed by 0 bases and the J gene end by 6 bases; junction bases not matched to a gene: 6. The sequenced sample was PBMCs, mostly from graft donor cells, obtained 60 days after TCRalphabeta/CD19-depleted stem cell transplant. This clonotype was obtained from a male patient aged 2-10 years who had a stem cell transplant for acute lymphoblastic leukemia, so the T cells may come from the graft donor. The chain recombines TRBV5-1 with TRBJ2-5; 9 nucleotides agree with TRBD1. The CDR3 reads CASSLVGGQGQTQYF. CDR3 bases: TGCGCCAGCAGCTTGGTCGGGGGACAGGGCCAGACCCAGTACTTC.